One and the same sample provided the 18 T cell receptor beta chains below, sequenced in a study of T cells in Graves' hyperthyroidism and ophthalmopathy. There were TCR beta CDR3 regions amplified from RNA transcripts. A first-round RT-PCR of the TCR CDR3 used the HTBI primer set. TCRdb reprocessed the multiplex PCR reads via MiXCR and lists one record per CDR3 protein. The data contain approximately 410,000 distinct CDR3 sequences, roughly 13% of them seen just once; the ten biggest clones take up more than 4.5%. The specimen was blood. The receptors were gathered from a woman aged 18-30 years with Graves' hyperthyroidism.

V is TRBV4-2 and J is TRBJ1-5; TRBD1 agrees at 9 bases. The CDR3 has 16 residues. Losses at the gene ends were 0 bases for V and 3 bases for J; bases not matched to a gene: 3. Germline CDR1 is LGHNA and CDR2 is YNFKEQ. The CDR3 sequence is CASSQDRTGANQPQHF. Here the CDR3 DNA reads TGTGCCAGCAGCCAAGATCGGACAGGGGCCAATCAGCCCCAGCATTTT.

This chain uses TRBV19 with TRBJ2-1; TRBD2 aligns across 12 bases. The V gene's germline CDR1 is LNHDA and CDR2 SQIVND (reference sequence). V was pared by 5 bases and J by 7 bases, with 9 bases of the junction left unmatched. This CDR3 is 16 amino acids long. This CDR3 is CASSVSSGRARNEQFF. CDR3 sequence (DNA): TGTGCCAGTAGTGTCTCTAGCGGGAGGGCCCGGAATGAGCAGTTCTTC.

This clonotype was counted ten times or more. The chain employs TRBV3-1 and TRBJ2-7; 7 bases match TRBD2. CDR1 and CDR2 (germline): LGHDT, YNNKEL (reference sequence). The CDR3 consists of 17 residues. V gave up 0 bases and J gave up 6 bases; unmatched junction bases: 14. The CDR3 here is CASSQDSERGSVSEQYF. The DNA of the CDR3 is TGTGCCAGCAGCCAAGATTCCGAGCGGGGATCCGTTAGCGAGCAGTACTTC.

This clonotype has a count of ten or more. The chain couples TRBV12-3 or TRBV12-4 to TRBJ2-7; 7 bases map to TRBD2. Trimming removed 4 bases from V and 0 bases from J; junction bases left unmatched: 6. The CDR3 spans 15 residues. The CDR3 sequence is CASSSLGGNSYEQYF. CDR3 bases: TGTGCCAGCAGTTCCCTGGGGGGGAACTCCTACGAGCAGTACTTC.

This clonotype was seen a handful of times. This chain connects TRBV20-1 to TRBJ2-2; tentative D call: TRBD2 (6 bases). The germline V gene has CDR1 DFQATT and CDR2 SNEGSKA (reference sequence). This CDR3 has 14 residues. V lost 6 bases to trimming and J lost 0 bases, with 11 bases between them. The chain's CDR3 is CSAAAGTNTGELFF. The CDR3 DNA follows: TGCAGTGCCGCAGCGGGTACGAACACCGGGGAGCTGTTTTTT.

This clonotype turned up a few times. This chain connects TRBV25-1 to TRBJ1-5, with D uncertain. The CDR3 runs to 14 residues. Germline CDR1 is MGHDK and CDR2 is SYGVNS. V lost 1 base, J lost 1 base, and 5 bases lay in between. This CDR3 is CASSEWLSNQPQHF. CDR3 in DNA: TGTGCCAGCAGTGAATGGTTGAGCAATCAGCCCCAGCATTTT.

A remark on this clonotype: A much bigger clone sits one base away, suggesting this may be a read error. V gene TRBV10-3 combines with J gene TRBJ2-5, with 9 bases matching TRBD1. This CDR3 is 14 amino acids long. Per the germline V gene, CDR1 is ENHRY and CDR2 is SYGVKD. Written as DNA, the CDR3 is TGTGTCATGGGCCCCGGGACAGGGAAAGAGACCCAGTACTTC. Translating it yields CVMGPGTGKETQYF.

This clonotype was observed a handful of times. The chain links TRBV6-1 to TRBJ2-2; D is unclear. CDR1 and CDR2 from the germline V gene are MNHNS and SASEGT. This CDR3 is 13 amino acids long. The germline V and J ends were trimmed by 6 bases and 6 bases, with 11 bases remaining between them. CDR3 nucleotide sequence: TGTGCCAGCAGCCATTTAACCCCCGGGGAGCTGTTTTTT. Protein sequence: CASSHLTPGELFF.

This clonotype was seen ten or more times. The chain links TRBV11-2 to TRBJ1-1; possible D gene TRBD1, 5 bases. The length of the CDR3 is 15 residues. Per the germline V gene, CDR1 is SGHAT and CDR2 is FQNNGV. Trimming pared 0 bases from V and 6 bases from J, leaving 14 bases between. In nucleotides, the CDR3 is TGTGCCAGCAGCTTAGATAGAGCCGGGGCCCCTGAAGCTTTCTTT. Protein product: CASSLDRAGAPEAFF. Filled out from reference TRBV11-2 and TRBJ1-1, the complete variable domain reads EAGVAQSPRYKIIEKRQSVAFWCNPISGHATLYWYQQILGQGPKLLIQFQNNGVVDDSQLPKDRFSAERLKGVDSTLKIQPAKLEDSAVYLCASSLDRAGAPEAFFGQGTRLTVV.

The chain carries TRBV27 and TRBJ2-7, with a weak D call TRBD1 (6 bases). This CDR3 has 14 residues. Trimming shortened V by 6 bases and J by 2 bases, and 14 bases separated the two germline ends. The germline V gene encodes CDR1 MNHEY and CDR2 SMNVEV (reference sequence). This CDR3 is CASSVTDSPYEQYF. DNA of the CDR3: TGTGCCAGCAGCGTGACGGACAGTCCCTACGAGCAGTACTTC.

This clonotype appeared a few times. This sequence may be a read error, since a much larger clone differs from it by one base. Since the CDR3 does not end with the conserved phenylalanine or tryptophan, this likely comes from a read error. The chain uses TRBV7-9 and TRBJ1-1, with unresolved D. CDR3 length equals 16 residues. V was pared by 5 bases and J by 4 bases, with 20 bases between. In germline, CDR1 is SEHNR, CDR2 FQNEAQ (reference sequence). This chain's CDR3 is CASSPQGEGHPTEAFL. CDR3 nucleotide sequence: TGTGCCAGCAGCCCACAAGGAGAAGGCCATCCCACTGAAGCTTTCCTT.

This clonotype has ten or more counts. DNA for the CDR3: TGTGCCATCAGTGAGTCGTTGGGGCAGGGAACCAAAAACATTCAGTACTTC. Protein product: CAISESLGQGTKNIQYF. The chain joins TRBV10-3 to TRBJ2-4; D perhaps matches TRBD1 (5 bases). The CDR3 is made up of 17 amino acids. CDR1 is ENHRY and CDR2 is SYGVKD in the germline V gene. Trimming took off 0 bases at V and 2 bases at J, with 14 bases between the two ends.

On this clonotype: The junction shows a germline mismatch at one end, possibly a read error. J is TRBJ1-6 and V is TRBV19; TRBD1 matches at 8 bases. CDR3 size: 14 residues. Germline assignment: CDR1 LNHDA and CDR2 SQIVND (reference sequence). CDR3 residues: CVSSVGQGGSPLHF. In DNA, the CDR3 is TGTGTCAGTAGTGTCGGACAGGGTGGTTCACCCCTCCACTTT. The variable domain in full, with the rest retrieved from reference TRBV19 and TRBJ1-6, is DGGITQSPKYLFRKEGQNVTLSCEQNLNHDAMYWYRQDPGQGLRLIYYSQIVNDFQKGDIAEGYSVSREKKESFPLTVTSAQKNPTAFYLCVSSVGQGGSPLHFGNGTRLTVT.

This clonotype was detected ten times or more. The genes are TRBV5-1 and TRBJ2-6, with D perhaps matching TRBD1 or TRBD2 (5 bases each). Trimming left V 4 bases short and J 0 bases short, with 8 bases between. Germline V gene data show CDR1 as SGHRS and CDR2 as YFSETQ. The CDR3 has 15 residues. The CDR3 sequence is CASSRDGSGANVLTF. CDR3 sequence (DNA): TGCGCCAGCAGCAGGGACGGCTCTGGGGCCAACGTCCTGACTTTC.

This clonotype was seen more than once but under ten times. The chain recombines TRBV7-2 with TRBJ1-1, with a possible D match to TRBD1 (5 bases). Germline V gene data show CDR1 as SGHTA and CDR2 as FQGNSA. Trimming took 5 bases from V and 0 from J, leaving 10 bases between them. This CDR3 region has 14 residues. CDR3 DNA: TGTGCCAGCAGCGCGGGACGGGTGAACACTGAAGCTTTCTTT. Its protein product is CASSAGRVNTEAFF.

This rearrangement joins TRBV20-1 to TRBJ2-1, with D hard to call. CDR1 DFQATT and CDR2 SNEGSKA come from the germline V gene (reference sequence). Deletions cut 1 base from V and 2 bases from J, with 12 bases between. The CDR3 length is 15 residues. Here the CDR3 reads CSARGALVTYNEQFF. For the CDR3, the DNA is TGCAGTGCTAGAGGGGCCTTAGTAACCTACAATGAGCAGTTCTTC.

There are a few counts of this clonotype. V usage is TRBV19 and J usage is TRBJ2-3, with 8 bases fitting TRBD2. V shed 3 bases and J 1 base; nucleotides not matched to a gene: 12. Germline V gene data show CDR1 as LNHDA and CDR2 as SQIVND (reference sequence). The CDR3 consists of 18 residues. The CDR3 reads CASSIGLAGSGGTDTQYF. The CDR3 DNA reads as TGTGCCAGTAGTATTGGGCTAGCGGGCTCCGGAGGCACAGATACGCAGTATTTT.

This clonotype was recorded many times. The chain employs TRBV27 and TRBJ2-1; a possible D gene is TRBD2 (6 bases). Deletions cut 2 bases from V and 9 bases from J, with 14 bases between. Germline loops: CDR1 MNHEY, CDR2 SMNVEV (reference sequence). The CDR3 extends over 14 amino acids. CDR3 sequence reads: CASSLQGFGGEQFF. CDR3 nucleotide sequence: TGTGCCAGCAGTTTACAGGGTTTCGGGGGTGAGCAGTTCTTC.